One and the same sample provided the 10 T cell receptor beta chains below, sequenced in a study of T-cell memory formation after mild COVID-19. One entry per CDR3 protein results from TCRdb running MiXCR on the 5' RACE reads. The table includes 250,000 to 350,000 distinct CDR3 sequences, roughly 21% detected once. Specimen: PBMCs or a T cell subset sorted from them (not recorded which). These receptors all come from a man aged 18 to 30 who had mild COVID-19 (a few samples of this study predate the infection). Cell type and time point are not known.

The V gene is TRBV6-6, the J gene TRBJ2-3; 10 nucleotides match TRBD2. The germline gives CDR1 MNHNY, CDR2 SVGAGI (reference sequence). CDR3 length: 16 residues. With V trimmed by 4 bases and J by 6 bases, 10 bases remained unmatched. Here the CDR3 reads CASSSRLAGLEDTQYF. The DNA for the CDR3 is TGTGCCAGCAGTTCACGACTAGCGGGCCTGGAGGATACGCAGTATTTT.

This clonotype was recorded a few times. The chain has TRBV7-9 and TRBJ2-5; TRBD1 might be the D (5 bases). The V gene lost 3 bases and the J gene lost 0 bases, with 29 bases spanning the gap. This CDR3 region has 21 residues. The germline CDR1 and CDR2 sequences are SEHNR and FQNEAQ (reference sequence). CDR3 DNA sequence: TGTGCCAGCAGCTTCGACACCGGTTGGACCGTGACAGACGGGTACCAAGAGACCCAGTACTTC. Its protein product is CASSFDTGWTVTDGYQETQYF. The full variable domain, completed using reference TRBV7-9 and TRBJ2-5, is DTGVSQNPRHKITKRGQNVTFRCDPISEHNRLYWYRQTLGQGPEFLTYFQNEAQLEKSRLLSDRFSAERPKGSFSTLEIQRTEQGDSAMYLCASSFDTGWTVTDGYQETQYFGPGTRLLVL.

This clonotype was observed at least ten times. This rearrangement joins TRBV5-6 to TRBJ2-5, with D hard to call. The CDR3 sequence is 13 residues long. Germline assignment: CDR1 SGHDT and CDR2 YYEEEE. Deletions cut 1 base from V and 3 bases from J, with 7 bases between. The DNA for the CDR3 is TGTGCCAGCAGCTTGCGGTCTGAAGAGACCCAGTACTTC. Translating it yields CASSLRSEETQYF.

The chain links TRBV29-1 to TRBJ2-7; D might be TRBD2 (6 bases). Trimming removed 1 base at V and 6 bases at J, with 19 bases between. The length of the CDR3 is 15 residues. Germline lookup yields CDR1 SQVTM and CDR2 ANQGSEA. CDR3: CSVEVNSGRRGEQYF. Here the CDR3 DNA reads TGCAGCGTTGAAGTAAATTCGGGCCGGCGGGGCGAGCAGTACTTC.

This clonotype has a handful of counts. Written as DNA, the CDR3 is TGTGCCAGCAGCTCCACCCGGCCCGCTATGCCCGCTGGCTACACCTTC. Translation: CASSSTRPAMPAGYTF. The V call is TRBV11-3, the J call TRBJ1-2; D call uncertain. The CDR3 consists of 16 residues. Trimming removed 4 bases from V and 7 bases from J, with 22 bases in between. Germline CDR1 is SGHNT and CDR2 is YENEEA.

This clonotype was recorded a few times. The J gene is TRBJ1-1, the V gene TRBV6-5; D is possibly TRBD1 (5 bases). The germline gives CDR1 MNHEY, CDR2 SVGAGI. This CDR3 comprises 12 residues. V shed 1 base and J shed 6 bases, with 6 bases lying between them. Here the CDR3 reads CASSYWGAEAFF. The DNA of the CDR3 is TGTGCCAGCAGTTACTGGGGGGCTGAAGCTTTCTTT.

This chain links TRBV5-1 with TRBJ1-4, with 7 bases fitting TRBD1. V dropped 4 bases and J dropped 1; count of bases not matched to a gene: 10. The CDR3 loop spans 17 amino acids. The V gene's germline CDR1 is SGHRS and CDR2 YFSETQ. The CDR3 reads CASSRQTGIGTNEKLFF. For the CDR3, the DNA is TGCGCCAGCAGCCGCCAGACAGGGATCGGAACTAATGAAAAACTGTTTTTT.

This clonotype has only a few counts. CDR3 nucleotide sequence: TGTGCCAGCAGCTCGGGGATGGGCCCATCTCCTAGCTACGAGCAGTACTTC. This codes for CASSSGMGPSPSYEQYF. The gene calls are TRBV11-2 and TRBJ2-7, with D perhaps TRBD2 (5 bases). Germline V lookup: CDR1 SGHAT, CDR2 FQNNGV. V was pared by 4 bases and J by 3 bases, with 22 bases between. This CDR3 has 17 amino acids.

This chain uses TRBV6-5 with TRBJ2-3; a weak D match, TRBD1 (5 bases). The CDR3 consists of 16 residues. CDR1 is MNHEY, CDR2 SVGAGI, per germline. V dropped 2 bases and J dropped 7 bases, with 19 bases sitting between them. CDR3 region: CASSYQLGDSRHTQYF. In DNA form, the CDR3 reads TGTGCCAGCAGTTACCAACTGGGCGACAGTCGGCATACGCAGTATTTT.

The CDR3 DNA follows: TGCGCCAGCACCCCCGGCGCATCGCGCAGCCTCTACACCTTC. Its translation: CASTPGASRSLYTF. The J gene is TRBJ1-2, the V gene TRBV4-1; D is ambiguous. Germline assignment: CDR1 MGHRA and CDR2 YSYEKL. The CDR3 length is 14 residues. The V gene lost 7 bases and the J gene lost 10 bases, with 22 bases spanning the gap.